The table lists the clone carrying this T cell receptor beta chain with many counts. This beta chain is a stray sequence in a library constructed for alpha chains; its clone size is not meaningful. The data belong to a study of spatial heterogeneity in lung cancer. Study in general: There were consistently more beta-chain sequences detected than alpha-chain sequences.

CDR1 is SGHAT and CDR2 is FQNNGV in the germline V gene. With 5 bases clipped from V and 4 bases from J, the junction kept 5 bases outside the gene matches. CDR3 length: 13 amino acids. MiXCR was run by TCRdb on the 5' RACE reads, yielding one entry per CDR3 protein. The sample holds over 14,000 distinct CDR3 sequences, 3.6% seen once. The time point denotes: sample taken at primary tumor resection. This sequence originates from a male donor with early-stage non-small cell lung cancer. V usage is TRBV11-2 and J usage is TRBJ2-7; 7 bases line up with TRBD1. Specimen: normal lung tissue next to the tumor, collected at surgery. This CDR3 is CASSRTQGYEQYF. The CDR3 nucleotides are TGTGCCAGCAGCCGGACACAGGGGTACGAGCAGTACTTC. The full variable domain, rest sourced from reference TRBV11-2 and TRBJ2-7, is EAGVAQSPRYKIIEKRQSVAFWCNPISGHATLYWYQQILGQGPKLLIQFQNNGVVDDSQLPKDRFSAERLKGVDSTLKIQPAKLEDSAVYLCASSRTQGYEQYFGPGTRLTVT.